This T cell receptor beta chain was identified in a study of CD8+CD57+ T cells in acquired aplastic anemia. The study profiled TCR beta VDJ and CDR3 using genomic DNA as template. TCRdb reprocessed the reads via MiXCR and lists one record per CDR3 protein. The sample consists of about 40,000 distinct CDR3 sequences, about 63% of them appearing once. CD8+CD57+ cell expansion, shown by flow cytometry, had occurred in the patients selected for sequencing. Blood came from patients not yet given any therapy. This CDR3 is 16 amino acids long. CDR1 is SEHNR, CDR2 FQNEAQ, per germline (reference sequence). V was shortened by 0 bases and J by 0 bases, with 10 bases between the two germline ends.

This chain connects TRBV7-9 to TRBJ2-3; D uncertain. Sequences were obtained from sorted CD4+, CD8+, or CD8+CD57+ T cells (not recorded which) from PBMCs. The sequence came from a human donor with aplastic anemia. The CDR3 nucleotides are TGTGCCAGCAGCTTAGCGTCGGATACTAGCACAGATACGCAGTATTTT. Protein: CASSLASDTSTDTQYF.